This TCR beta chain was obtained from a study of cytomegalovirus exposure and HLA in healthy donors. For the study at large: An early release of data contained roughly 90 million unique TCRs, which came from HLA-typed donors.

Concerning this clone itself: Its antigen remains unidentified.

Unrecorded immune exposures were likely, despite nominal health at sampling. Germline trimming cut 1 base from V and 7 bases from J; bases unmatched to any gene: 3. This CDR3 has 15 residues. The germline CDR1 and CDR2 sequences are SGHNT and YENEEA. Overall study results and limits: Productive rates of about 87% or about 30% were seen for most TCR beta V segments in an earlier analysis. The study found most TCR sequences rare, yet found some public TCRs in many donors.

60 Vbeta and 13 Jbeta primers were used in PCR. Some clones are missing from TCRdb's copy, which holds only in-frame ones; the method was immunoSEQ multiplex PCR. Of about 120,000 clones detected, 75% to 80% appear once; the ten largest clones hold 9% to 15%. This TCR was recovered from a middle-aged woman in good health and CMV-seropositive. The sequenced sample was PBMCs. The genes are TRBV11-3 and TRBJ2-1; 11 nucleotides agree with TRBD1. The CDR3 nucleotides are TGTGCCAGCAGCTTAGGGGACAGGGGGTTAAATGAGCAGTTCTTC. Protein sequence: CASSLGDRGLNEQFF.